This TCR beta chain comes out of a study of T cell responses to AZD1222 COVID-19 vaccine (TCRdb year 2021). A note on the overall study: A total of 230 or so trial participants underwent TCR sequencing, of whom 207 received two doses of AZD1222 and approximately 25 received two doses of the MenACWY control vaccine. Trial participants were enrolled by age into 18-55, 56-69 and 70-plus year subgroups, with about 150, 28 and 57 TCR-sequenced participants respectively. Overall results and qualifications from the work: Spike-specific TCR breadth and depth rose significantly after two AZD1222 doses compared with day 0 and with MenACWY recipients. Conclusions about previously exposed vaccinees are limited, since just a handful of AZD1222 recipients were seropositive for SARS-CoV-2 at baseline. No day 14 peak-response samples were available, so repertoires were characterized only after the peak T cell response. Participants were mostly white British and included more females than males, and it was suggested by the authors that clonal diversity may have been underestimated. Vaccine-associated CD4 TCRs spanned the whole spike protein, with dominant responses in regions 160-218 and 743-854. The 56-69-year group was small, and its depth increase did not reach significance, likely because of low power. Reportedly, close to half of the unique spike-specific TCRs recognized epitopes lying outside the regions that are mutated in the B.1.351 and B.1.1.7 variants.

The time point label on this specimen signifies: about 28 days (+/-7) after the second vaccine dose. AZD1222 recipients given second doses at about 4 weeks or at about 12 weeks were pooled, since spike-specific TCR depth and breadth were not found to differ between the two schedules. The vaccinee samples were drawn from two UK trials, COV001 and COV002, one of which was a single-blind randomized controlled phase 2/3 trial testing AZD1222 (ChAdOx1 nCoV-19) in healthy adults. For TCRbeta chain sequencing, PBMC samples from trial participants were taken at day 0 and at day 28 after the second dose. With respect to this clone: Its recognized antigen is unknown. The sample holds no much larger clone one base away, and base qualities are not on file.

V lost 0 bases and J lost 4 bases; the stretch between them is 10 bases long. Its CDR3 holds 15 amino acids, cysteine through phenylalanine. Only the CDR3 portion is preserved as DNA: 45 bases, with reading frame beginning at the first base. From a lookup of the germline V gene, CDR1 and CDR2 are KGHSH and LQKENI. The CDR3 regions of human TCRbeta chains were subjected to immunosequencing. On the study's bioinformatics: TCRs in the repertoires were matched against a reference library of SARS-CoV-2-specific TCRs that had been generated with the MIRA antigen-specificity platform. Breadth was defined as the fraction of unique TCRs that were SARS-CoV-2-associated, and depth was defined as the fraction of total T cells that were SARS-CoV-2-associated. Using the MIRA data, each spike-specific TCR was assigned both to the spike region to which the TCR was reactive and to a CD4 or CD8 class. Log10-transformed breadth and depth values were compared by one-way ANOVA with Sidak's multiple comparisons tests. TCRdb stores this immuneACCESS table with in-frame sequences only. Part of the clones is absent; in the studies checked, under half of the shortfall reflects unresolved V genes, and no reason is known for the rest. That table supplies the V and J calls and clone size; D and trimming were determined from the DNA. This sample holds some 31,000 clones; about 84% were observed only once. The top ten constitute roughly 4% of the sample.

This receptor chain uses TRBV18 and TRBJ2-1, and perhaps TRBD2 as D gene, on 5 matching bases. The sample here was peripheral blood, taken 28 days after the second AZD1222 dose. This TCR derives from an adult who received the AZD1222 COVID-19 vaccine. The sequence in DNA is TGTGCCAGCTCACCACCTAGGAGGACTTACAATGAGCAGTTCTTC. Its translation reads: CASSPPRRTYNEQFF.